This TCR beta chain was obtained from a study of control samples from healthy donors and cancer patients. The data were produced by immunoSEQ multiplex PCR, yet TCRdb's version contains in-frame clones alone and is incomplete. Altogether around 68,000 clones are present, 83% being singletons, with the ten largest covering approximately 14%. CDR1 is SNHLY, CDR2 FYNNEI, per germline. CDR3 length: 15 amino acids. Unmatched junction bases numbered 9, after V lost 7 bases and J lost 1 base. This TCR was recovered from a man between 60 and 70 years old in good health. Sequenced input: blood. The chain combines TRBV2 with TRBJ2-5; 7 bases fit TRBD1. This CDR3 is CASTGTATIQETQYF. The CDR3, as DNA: TGTGCCAGCACCGGGACAGCCACTATCCAAGAGACCCAGTACTTC. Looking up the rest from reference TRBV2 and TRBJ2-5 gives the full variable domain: EPEVTQTPSHQVTQMGQEVILRCVPISNHLYFYWYRQILGQKVEFLVSFYNNEISEKSEIFDDQFSVERPDGSNFTLKIRSTKLEDSAMYFCASTGTATIQETQYFGPGTRLLVL.